Below are 13 T cell receptor beta chains sequenced from a single sample in a study of T cell responses to AZD1222 COVID-19 vaccine. The data were produced by immunoSEQ multiplex PCR, yet TCRdb's version contains in-frame clones alone and is incomplete. The profile shows 100,000 to 150,000 clones, over 75% of them singletons. The source was peripheral blood, collected on day 0 of AZD1222 vaccination. These receptors originate from an adult in good health.

The CDR3 bases are TGTGCCAGTAGTAGGGGCTGGGGGACTCACACTGAAGCTTTCTTT. Translating gives CASSRGWGTHTEAFF. The gene calls are TRBV19 and TRBJ1-1, with D maybe TRBD1 (5 bases). Germline loops: CDR1 LNHDA, CDR2 SQIVND (reference sequence). The V and J ends lost 4 bases and 3 bases respectively, with 15 bases between them. The length of the CDR3 is 15 residues.

This chain links TRBV5-6 with TRBJ1-1; perhaps TRBD1 as D (6 bases). The CDR3 length is 14 residues. V was trimmed by 2 bases and J by 5 bases, leaving 13 bases between them. Germline CDR1 is SGHDT and CDR2 is YYEEEE. This CDR3 is CASSFDRIGTEAFF. CDR3 nucleotides: TGTGCCAGCAGCTTTGACAGGATCGGGACTGAAGCTTTCTTT.

This clone was seen just once. The gene calls are TRBV11-1 and TRBJ1-1; 7 bases map to TRBD1. This CDR3 has 12 residues. Germline V gives CDR1 SGHAT, CDR2 FQDESV (reference sequence). V dropped 5 bases and J dropped 9; count of bases not matched to a gene: 6. The CDR3 sequence: CASSPGQRQAFF. The CDR3 DNA is TGTGCCAGCAGCCCGGGACAGAGGCAAGCTTTCTTT.

The chain couples TRBV6-2 or TRBV6-3 to TRBJ2-1, with a possible D match to TRBD2 (5 bases). V was cut by 1 base and J by 2 bases, with 21 bases left in between. The germline V gene encodes CDR1 MNHEY and CDR2 SVGEGT. This CDR3 has 19 residues. CDR3 sequence (DNA): TGTGCCAGCAGTTACTTAAAGGCCGGGGAATCAGGTCCCTACAATGAGCAGTTCTTC. Its translation: CASSYLKAGESGPYNEQFF.

CDR3 region: CASSLLDRGRFGTEAFF. CDR3 nucleotide sequence: TGTGCCAGCAGCTTGCTCGACAGGGGGCGCTTTGGCACTGAAGCTTTCTTT. This chain uses TRBV5-4 with TRBJ1-1; TRBD1 matches 10 bases. The germline CDR1 and CDR2 sequences are SGHNT and YYREEE (reference sequence). The CDR3 spans 17 residues. Unmatched junction bases numbered 10, after V lost 1 base and J lost 4 bases.

This rearrangement joins TRBV9 to TRBJ1-2; D remains unclear. This CDR3 is 14 amino acids long. Per the germline V gene, CDR1 is SGDLS and CDR2 is YYNGEE. Trimming left V 1 base short and J 2 bases short, with 9 bases between. The CDR3 here is CASSVSTGNYGYTF. The CDR3 DNA reads as TGTGCCAGCAGCGTATCGACCGGGAACTATGGCTACACCTTC.

This chain uses TRBV2 with TRBJ2-5; D is ambiguous. The V gene lost 6 bases and the J gene lost 1 base, with 9 bases spanning the gap. The CDR3 has 13 residues. Germline CDR1 is SNHLY and CDR2 is FYNNEI. The CDR3 reads CASSALLQETQYF. CDR3 nucleotides: TGTGCCAGCAGCGCTCTCCTCCAAGAGACCCAGTACTTC. Drawing the rest from reference TRBV2 and TRBJ2-5, the complete variable domain is EPEVTQTPSHQVTQMGQEVILRCVPISNHLYFYWYRQILGQKVEFLVSFYNNEISEKSEIFDDQFSVERPDGSNFTLKIRSTKLEDSAMYFCASSALLQETQYFGPGTRLLVL.

In regard to this clone: This sample includes further DNA sequences coding for the same CDR3. The chain recombines TRBV11-3 with TRBJ2-1; D call uncertain. V lost 1 base, J lost 0 bases, and 4 bases lay in between. From germline, CDR1 is SGHNT and CDR2 YENEEA. The CDR3 is 14 residues long. CDR3 in DNA: TGTGCCAGCAGCTTAGGAAGCTCCTACAATGAGCAGTTCTTC. Residues: CASSLGSSYNEQFF.

The V call is TRBV19, the J call TRBJ2-7, with 9 positions matching TRBD1. Germline V lookup: CDR1 LNHDA, CDR2 SQIVND (reference sequence). The CDR3 spans 15 residues. V lost 4 bases and J lost 12; bases outside the gene matches: 16. The CDR3 sequence is CASSKTPGQGVPPYF. CDR3 nucleotide sequence: TGTGCCAGTAGTAAGACCCCGGGACAGGGAGTCCCCCCGTACTTC.

V and J are TRBV27 and TRBJ1-1; D gene unclear. The CDR3 consists of 14 residues. Germline CDR1 and CDR2: MNHEY and SMNVEV (reference sequence). The ends were cut back, 2 bases at V and 4 bases at J, with 11 bases in the middle. The chain's CDR3 is CASSLLQPSTEAFF. The CDR3 region has the DNA TGTGCCAGCAGTTTACTACAACCATCCACTGAAGCTTTCTTT.

CDR3 protein: CASSSELFTEAFF. The CDR3 region has the DNA TGTGCCAGCAGCTCCGAACTATTCACTGAAGCTTTCTTT. The chain combines TRBV11-2 with TRBJ1-1; unclear D gene. The V end lost 4 bases, the J end lost 4 bases, and 10 bases lay between the germline ends. The CDR3 sequence is 13 residues long. Germline lookup yields CDR1 SGHAT and CDR2 FQNNGV. The entire variable domain, with the rest obtained from reference TRBV11-2 and TRBJ1-1, is as follows: EAGVAQSPRYKIIEKRQSVAFWCNPISGHATLYWYQQILGQGPKLLIQFQNNGVVDDSQLPKDRFSAERLKGVDSTLKIQPAKLEDSAVYLCASSSELFTEAFFGQGTRLTVV.

The V and J genes are TRBV7-3 and TRBJ1-1, with a possible D match to TRBD1 (6 bases). V was clipped by 5 bases and J by 1 base, with 11 bases between them. This CDR3 spans 14 amino acids. Looked up from germline, CDR1 is SGHTA and CDR2 is FQGTGA. The CDR3 bases are TGTGCCAGCAGCGCACAGGGAAAGAACACTGAAGCTTTCTTT. Protein: CASSAQGKNTEAFF.

The chain combines TRBV28 with TRBJ1-2; D is ambiguous. CDR1 and CDR2 from the germline V gene are MDHEN and SYDVKM. This CDR3 has 14 amino acids. The V and J ends lost 5 bases and 2 bases respectively, with 12 bases between them. CDR3 DNA sequence: TGTGCCAGCAGTCTAGGACGGATCAACTATGGCTACACCTTC. It specifies CASSLGRINYGYTF.